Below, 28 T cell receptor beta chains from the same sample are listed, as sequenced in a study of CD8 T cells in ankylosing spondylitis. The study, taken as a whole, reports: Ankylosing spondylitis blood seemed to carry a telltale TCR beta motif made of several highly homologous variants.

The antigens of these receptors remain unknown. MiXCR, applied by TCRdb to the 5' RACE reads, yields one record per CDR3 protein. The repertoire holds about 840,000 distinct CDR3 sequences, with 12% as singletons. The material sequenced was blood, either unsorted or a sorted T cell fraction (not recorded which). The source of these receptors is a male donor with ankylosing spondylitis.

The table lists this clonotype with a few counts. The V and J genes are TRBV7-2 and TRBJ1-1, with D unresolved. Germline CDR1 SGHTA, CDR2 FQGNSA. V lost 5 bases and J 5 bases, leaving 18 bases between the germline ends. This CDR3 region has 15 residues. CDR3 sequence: CASSTTNWSGTEAFF. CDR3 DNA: TGTGCCAGCAGCACAACGAATTGGAGTGGAACTGAAGCTTTCTTT.

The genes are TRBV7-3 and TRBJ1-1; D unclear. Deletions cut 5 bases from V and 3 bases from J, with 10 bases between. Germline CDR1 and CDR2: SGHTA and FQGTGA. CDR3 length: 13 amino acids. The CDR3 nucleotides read TGTGCCAGCAGCCACGGGTCTTACACTGAAGCTTTCTTT. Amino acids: CASSHGSYTEAFF.

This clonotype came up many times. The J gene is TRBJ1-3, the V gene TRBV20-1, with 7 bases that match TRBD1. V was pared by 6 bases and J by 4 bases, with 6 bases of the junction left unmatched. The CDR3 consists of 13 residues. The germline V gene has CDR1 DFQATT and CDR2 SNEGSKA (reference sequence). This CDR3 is CSATGTAGNTIYF. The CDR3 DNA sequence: TGCAGTGCAACCGGGACAGCCGGAAACACCATATATTTT.

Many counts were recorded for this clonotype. The CDR3 nucleotides read TGCAGCGCAAACCGGGGTCCCACAGATACGCAGTATTTT. Protein sequence: CSANRGPTDTQYF. V and J are TRBV29-1 and TRBJ2-3; D possibly corresponds to TRBD2 (5 bases). The CDR3 extends over 13 amino acids. Germline CDR1 is SQVTM and CDR2 is ANQGSEA. Trimming pared 7 bases from V and 2 bases from J, leaving 13 bases between.

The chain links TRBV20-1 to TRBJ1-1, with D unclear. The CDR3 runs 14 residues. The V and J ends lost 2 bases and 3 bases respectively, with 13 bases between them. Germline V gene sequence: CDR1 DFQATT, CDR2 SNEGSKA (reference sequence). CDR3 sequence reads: CSARFNTYYTEAFF. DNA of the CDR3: TGCAGTGCTAGATTTAACACCTATTACACTGAAGCTTTCTTT.

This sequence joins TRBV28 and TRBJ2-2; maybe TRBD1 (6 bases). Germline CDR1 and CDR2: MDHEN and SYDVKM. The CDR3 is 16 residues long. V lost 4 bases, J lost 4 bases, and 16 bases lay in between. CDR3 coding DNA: TGTGCCAGCAGTTCGGGACAAGCGCTTCCCACCGGGGAGCTGTTTTTT. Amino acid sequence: CASSSGQALPTGELFF.

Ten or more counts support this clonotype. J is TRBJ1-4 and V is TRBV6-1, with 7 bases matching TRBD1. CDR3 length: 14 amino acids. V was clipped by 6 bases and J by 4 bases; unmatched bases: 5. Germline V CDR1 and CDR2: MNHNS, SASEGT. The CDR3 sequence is CASSVGQFNEKLFF. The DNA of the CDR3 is TGTGCCAGCAGCGTGGGACAGTTTAATGAAAAACTGTTTTTT.

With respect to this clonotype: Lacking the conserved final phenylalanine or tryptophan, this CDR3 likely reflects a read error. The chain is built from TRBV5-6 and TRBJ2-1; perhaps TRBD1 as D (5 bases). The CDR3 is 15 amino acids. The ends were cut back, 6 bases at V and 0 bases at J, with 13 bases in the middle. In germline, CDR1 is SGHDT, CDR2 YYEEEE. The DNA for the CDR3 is TGTGCCAGCATCCAGGCAGGGTCCTCCTACAATGAGCAGTTCCTC. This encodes CASIQAGSSYNEQFL.

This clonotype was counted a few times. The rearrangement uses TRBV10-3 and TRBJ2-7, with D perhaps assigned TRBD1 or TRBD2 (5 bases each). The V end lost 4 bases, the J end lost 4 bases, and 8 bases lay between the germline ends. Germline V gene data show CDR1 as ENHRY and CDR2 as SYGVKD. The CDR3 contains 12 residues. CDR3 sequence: CAISGDRYEQYF. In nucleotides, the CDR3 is TGTGCCATCAGTGGGGACCGTTACGAGCAGTACTTC.

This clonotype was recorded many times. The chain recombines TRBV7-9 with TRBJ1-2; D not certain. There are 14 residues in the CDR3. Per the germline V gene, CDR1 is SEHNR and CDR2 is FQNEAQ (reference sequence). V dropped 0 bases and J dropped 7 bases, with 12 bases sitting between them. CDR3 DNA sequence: TGTGCCAGCAGCTTAGCGGACCCAGCAGGTGGCTACACCTTC. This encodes CASSLADPAGGYTF.

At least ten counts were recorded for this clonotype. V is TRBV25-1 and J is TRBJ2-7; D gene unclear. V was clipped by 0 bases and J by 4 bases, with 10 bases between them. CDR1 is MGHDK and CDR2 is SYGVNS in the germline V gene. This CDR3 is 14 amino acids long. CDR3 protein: CASSEYLGRYEQYF. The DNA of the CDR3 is TGTGCCAGCAGTGAATATCTAGGCCGTTACGAGCAGTACTTC.

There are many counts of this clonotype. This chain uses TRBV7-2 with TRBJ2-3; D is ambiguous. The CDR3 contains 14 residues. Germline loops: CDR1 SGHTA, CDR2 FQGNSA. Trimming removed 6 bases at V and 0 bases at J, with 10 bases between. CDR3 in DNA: TGTGCCAGCAGTTTATGGGGAAGCACAGATACGCAGTATTTT. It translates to CASSLWGSTDTQYF. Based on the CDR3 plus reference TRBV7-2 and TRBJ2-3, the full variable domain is GAGVSQSPSNKVTEKGKDVELRCDPISGHTALYWYRQSLGQGLEFLIYFQGNSAPDKSGLPSDRFSAERTGGSVSTLTIQRTQQEDSAVYLCASSLWGSTDTQYFGPGTRLTVL.

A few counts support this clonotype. The CDR3 DNA sequence: TGCAGTGCCCGTAACAGCGGCAGGGGAAGCTATGGGGCCAACGTCCTGACTTTC. It codes for CSARNSGRGSYGANVLTF. The gene calls are TRBV20-1 and TRBJ2-6; tentatively, D is TRBD1 (6 bases). The V gene lost 6 bases and the J gene lost 3 bases, with 24 bases spanning the gap. CDR1 is DFQATT and CDR2 is SNEGSKA in the germline V gene (reference sequence). There are 18 residues in the CDR3.

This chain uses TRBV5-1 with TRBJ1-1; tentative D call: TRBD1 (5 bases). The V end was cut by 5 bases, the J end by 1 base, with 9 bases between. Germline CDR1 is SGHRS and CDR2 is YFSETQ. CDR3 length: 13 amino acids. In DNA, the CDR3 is TGCGCCAGCAGACGGACACAGAACACTGAAGCTTTCTTT. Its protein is CASRRTQNTEAFF.

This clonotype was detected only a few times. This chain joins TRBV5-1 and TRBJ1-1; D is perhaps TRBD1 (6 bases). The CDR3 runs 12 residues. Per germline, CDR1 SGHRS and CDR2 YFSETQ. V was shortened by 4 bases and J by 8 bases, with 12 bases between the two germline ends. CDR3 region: CASSETGLEAFF. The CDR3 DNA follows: TGCGCCAGCAGCGAGACAGGCCTGGAAGCTTTCTTT.

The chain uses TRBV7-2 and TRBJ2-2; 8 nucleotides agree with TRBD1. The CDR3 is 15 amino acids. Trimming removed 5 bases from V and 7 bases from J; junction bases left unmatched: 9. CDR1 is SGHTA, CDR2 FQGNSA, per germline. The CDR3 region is CASSPRTGSGGELFF. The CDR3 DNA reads TGTGCCAGCAGCCCCCGGACAGGGTCGGGCGGGGAGCTGTTTTTT. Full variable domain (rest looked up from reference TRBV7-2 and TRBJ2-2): GAGVSQSPSNKVTEKGKDVELRCDPISGHTALYWYRQSLGQGLEFLIYFQGNSAPDKSGLPSDRFSAERTGGSVSTLTIQRTQQEDSAVYLCASSPRTGSGGELFFGEGSRLTVL.

The CDR3 region is CASSSGDSPYGYTF. The CDR3 nucleotides read TGCGCCAGCAGCTCCGGAGACAGTCCATATGGCTACACCTTC. J is TRBJ1-2 and V is TRBV5-1, with a weak D call TRBD1 (5 bases). Germline V gene lookup returns CDR1 SGHRS and CDR2 YFSETQ. The CDR3 is made up of 14 amino acids. V was clipped by 3 bases and J by 5 bases, with 14 bases between them.

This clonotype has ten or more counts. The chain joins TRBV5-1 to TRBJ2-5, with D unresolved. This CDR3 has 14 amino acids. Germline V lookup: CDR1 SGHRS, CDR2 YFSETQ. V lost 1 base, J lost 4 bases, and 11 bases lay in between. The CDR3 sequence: CASSLSQPPETQYF. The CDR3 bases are TGCGCCAGCAGCTTGTCTCAACCTCCAGAGACCCAGTACTTC.

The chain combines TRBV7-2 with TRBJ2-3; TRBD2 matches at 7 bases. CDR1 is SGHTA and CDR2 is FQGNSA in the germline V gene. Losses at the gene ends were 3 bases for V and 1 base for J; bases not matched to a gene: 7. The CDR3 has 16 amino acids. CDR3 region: CASSLGEGVGTDTQYF. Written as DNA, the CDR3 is TGTGCCAGCAGCTTGGGGGAGGGAGTCGGCACAGATACGCAGTATTTT.

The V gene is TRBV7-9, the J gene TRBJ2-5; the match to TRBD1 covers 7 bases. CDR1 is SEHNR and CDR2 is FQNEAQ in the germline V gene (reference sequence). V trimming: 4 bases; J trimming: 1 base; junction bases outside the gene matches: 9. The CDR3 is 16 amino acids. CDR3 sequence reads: CASSYGTANFQETQYF. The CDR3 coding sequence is TGTGCCAGCAGCTATGGGACAGCGAACTTCCAAGAGACCCAGTACTTC.

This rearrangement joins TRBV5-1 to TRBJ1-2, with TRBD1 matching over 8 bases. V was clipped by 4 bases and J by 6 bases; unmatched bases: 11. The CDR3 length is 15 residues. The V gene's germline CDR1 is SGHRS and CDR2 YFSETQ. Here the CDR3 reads CASSPPKGTGDGYTF. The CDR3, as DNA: TGCGCCAGCAGCCCGCCTAAGGGGACAGGAGATGGCTACACCTTC.

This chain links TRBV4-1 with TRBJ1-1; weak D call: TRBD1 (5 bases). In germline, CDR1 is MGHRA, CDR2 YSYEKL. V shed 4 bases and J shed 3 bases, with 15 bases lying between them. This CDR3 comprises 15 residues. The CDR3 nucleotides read TGCGCCAGCAGCCTACTCCCCGGGGGGGACACTGAAGCTTTCTTT. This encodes CASSLLPGGDTEAFF.

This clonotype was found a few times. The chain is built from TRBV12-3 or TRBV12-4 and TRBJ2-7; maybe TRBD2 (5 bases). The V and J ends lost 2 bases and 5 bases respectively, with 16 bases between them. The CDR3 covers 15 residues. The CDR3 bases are TGTGCCAGCAGTTTAAGGGAGCGTACCTTAAACGAGCAGTACTTC. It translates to CASSLRERTLNEQYF.

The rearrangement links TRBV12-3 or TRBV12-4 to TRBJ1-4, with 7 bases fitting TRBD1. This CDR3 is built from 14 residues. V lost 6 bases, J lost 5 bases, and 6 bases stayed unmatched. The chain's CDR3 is CASRPGQWNEKLFF. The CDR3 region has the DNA TGTGCCAGCAGGCCGGGACAGTGGAATGAAAAACTGTTTTTT.

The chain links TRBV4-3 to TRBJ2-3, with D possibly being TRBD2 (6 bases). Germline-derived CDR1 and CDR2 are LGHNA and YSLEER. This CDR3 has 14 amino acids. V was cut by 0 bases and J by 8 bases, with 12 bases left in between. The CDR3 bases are TGCGCCAGCAGCCAAGACTATTGGGGAGGTACGCAGTATTTT. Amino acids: CASSQDYWGGTQYF.

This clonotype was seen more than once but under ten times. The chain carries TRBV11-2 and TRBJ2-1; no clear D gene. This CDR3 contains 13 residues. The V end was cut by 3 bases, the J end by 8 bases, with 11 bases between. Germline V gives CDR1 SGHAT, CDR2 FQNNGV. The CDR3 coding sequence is TGTGCCAGCAGCTTTGGCTATTCGGATGAGCAGTTCTTC. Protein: CASSFGYSDEQFF.

The CDR3 sequence: CSVWDSTDTQYF. In DNA form, the CDR3 reads TGCAGCGTATGGGACAGCACAGATACGCAGTATTTT. The chain uses TRBV29-1 and TRBJ2-3; D is tentatively TRBD1 or TRBD2 (5 bases each). The length of the CDR3 is 12 residues. Germline V gene data show CDR1 as SQVTM and CDR2 as ANQGSEA. Trimming cost V 6 bases and J 0 bases, with 7 bases left between them.

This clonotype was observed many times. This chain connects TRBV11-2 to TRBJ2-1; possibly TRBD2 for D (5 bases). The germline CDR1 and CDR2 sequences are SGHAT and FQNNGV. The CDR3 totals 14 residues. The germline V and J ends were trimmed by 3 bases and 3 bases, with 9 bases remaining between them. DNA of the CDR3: TGTGCCAGCAGCTTGGCTAGCCTCTACAATGAGCAGTTCTTC. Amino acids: CASSLASLYNEQFF.